Included here is one T cell receptor (beta chain) sequence, with context. Its antigen is unknown. This record comes from a study of shared clonotypes between healthy human individuals. Study-level points and caveats: Some naive CD4 clonotypes, around 4.7%, turned up in common across a handful of donors.

The CDR3 sequence is 15 residues long. The V gene's germline CDR1 is SGDLS and CDR2 YYNGEE. V was cut by 3 bases and J by 6 bases, with 16 bases left in between. Repertoires were generated with immunoSEQ multiplex PCR, while TCRdb's copy carries only in-frame clones and drops some. The sample includes about 2 million clones, 90% to 95% of them seen just once. The chain has TRBV9 and TRBJ2-4, with TRBD1 as a possible D gene (6 bases). Material for sequencing was naive CD4+ T cells sorted from blood. The subset is: CD45RA+ positively selected. This clonotype was sampled from a man aged 18 to 29 in good health. The CDR3 is CASSARGLRANIQYF. In nucleotides, the CDR3 is TGTGCCAGCAGCGCTAGGGGGTTGCGTGCAAACATTCAGTACTTC. The full variable domain, with the rest looked up from reference TRBV9 and TRBJ2-4, is DSGVTQTPKHLITATGQRVTLRCSPRSGDLSVYWYQQSLDQGLQFLIQYYNGEERAKGNILERFSAQQFPDLHSELNLSSLELGDSALYFCASSARGLRANIQYFGAGTRLSVL.